Below, 20 T cell receptor beta chains from the same sample are listed, as sequenced in a study of monozygotic twins with cystic fibrosis. Profiled with immunoSEQ multiplex PCR; TCRdb holds only in-frame clones, not every one. Counted here are roughly 26,000 clones, 90% occurring once; the ten biggest clones make up around 0.56%. The sequenced sample consisted of blood. The receptors shown here come from a girl aged 2-15 years with cystic fibrosis.

The chain carries TRBV9 and TRBJ1-2; D is unresolved. The length of the CDR3 is 11 residues. V lost 3 bases, J lost 3 bases, and 3 bases lay in between. CDR1 is SGDLS and CDR2 is YYNGEE in the germline V gene. The CDR3 loop is CASSDYYGYTF. Here the CDR3 DNA reads TGTGCCAGCAGCGATTACTATGGCTACACCTTC.

Turning to this clone: The germline gene is not matched at one end of the junction; a read error may be the cause. The chain employs TRBV30 and TRBJ1-2; no definite D call. CDR1 is GTSNPN, CDR2 SVGIG, per germline (reference sequence). This CDR3 has 13 residues. CDR3: CARRSPRTDGYTF. The CDR3 region has the DNA TGTGCCCGGAGAAGTCCGAGGACGGATGGCTACACCTTC.

V gene TRBV4-3 combines with J gene TRBJ1-1; possible D gene TRBD1, 6 bases. This CDR3 is built from 15 residues. V lost 0 bases to trimming and J lost 2 bases, with 10 bases between them. Germline V lookup: CDR1 LGHNA, CDR2 YSLEER. The CDR3 loop reads CASSQEGAGNTEAFF. The DNA for the CDR3 is TGCGCCAGCAGCCAAGAGGGGGCGGGAAACACTGAAGCTTTCTTT.

The rearrangement joins TRBV30 to TRBJ2-7; 8 bases fit TRBD2. V shed 1 base, J shed 3 bases, and the junction held 2 bases outside the gene matches. The CDR3 sequence is 13 residues long. Germline V CDR1 and CDR2: GTSNPN, SVGIG (reference sequence). The CDR3 DNA follows: TGTGCCTGGAGTGAAAGCGGGAGCTACGAGCAGTACTTC. This codes for CAWSESGSYEQYF.

The CDR3 coding sequence is TGCGCCAGCAGCCAAGGGCGGGGGACCCCCTACGAGCAGTACTTC. Residues: CASSQGRGTPYEQYF. The V and J genes are TRBV4-3 and TRBJ2-7, with 7 bases that match TRBD2. CDR1 is LGHNA and CDR2 is YSLEER in the germline V gene. Trimming removed 1 base from V and 2 bases from J; junction bases left unmatched: 5. The CDR3 loop spans 15 amino acids.

This clone was recorded only once. V is TRBV11-2 and J is TRBJ2-7, with D uncertain. Trimming shortened V by 2 bases and J by 4 bases, and 9 bases separated the two germline ends. Germline V gene sequence: CDR1 SGHAT, CDR2 FQNNGV. The CDR3 runs 13 residues. The CDR3 coding sequence is TGTGCCAGCAGCTTAAGTCGAGAATACGAGCAGTACTTC. Translation gives CASSLSREYEQYF.

Here the CDR3 DNA reads TGTGCCAGCAGCCCAAGGGGTGGGTGGCCGCTTAATAACTATGGCTACACCTTC. It translates to CASSPRGGWPLNNYGYTF. The V and J genes are TRBV5-5 and TRBJ1-2; tentative D call: TRBD1 (5 bases). The CDR3 sequence is 18 residues long. V was shortened by 4 bases and J by 1 base, with 23 bases between the two germline ends. Germline V CDR1 and CDR2: SGHKS, YYEKEE (reference sequence).

The V gene is TRBV6-5, the J gene TRBJ1-2; weak D call: TRBD1 (5 bases). V shed 8 bases and J shed 8 bases, with 18 bases lying between them. CDR1 and CDR2 from the germline V gene are MNHEY and SVGAGI. The CDR3 length is 13 residues. CDR3 amino acids: CASGQTVSLGYTF. The CDR3, as DNA: TGTGCCAGCGGCCAGACAGTGAGTCTCGGCTACACCTTC.

The chain joins TRBV7-2 to TRBJ2-1, with unresolved D. CDR3 length: 15 residues. Germline CDR1 reads SGHTA; CDR2 reads FQGNSA. V was shortened by 1 base and J by 0 bases, with 7 bases between the two germline ends. CDR3 DNA sequence: TGTGCCAGCAGCTTAGATTTGTCCTCCTACAATGAGCAGTTCTTC. It yields the protein CASSLDLSSYNEQFF. The full variable domain, with the rest looked up from reference TRBV7-2 and TRBJ2-1, is GAGVSQSPSNKVTEKGKDVELRCDPISGHTALYWYRQSLGQGLEFLIYFQGNSAPDKSGLPSDRFSAERTGGSVSTLTIQRTQQEDSAVYLCASSLDLSSYNEQFFGPGTRLTVL.

The gene calls are TRBV5-4 and TRBJ2-7, with D tentatively TRBD1 or TRBD2 (5 bases each). In germline, CDR1 is SGHNT, CDR2 YYREEE (reference sequence). The CDR3 runs to 13 residues. The V end was cut by 4 bases, the J end by 8 bases, with 16 bases between. CDR3 in DNA: TGTGCCAGCAGCCCTGGGACCCAGGGTAAGCAGTACTTC. Its translation is CASSPGTQGKQYF.

The CDR3, as DNA: TGTGCCATCAGTGTGGGGGGACAGGGAATGGGGACCCAGTACTTC. Translated: CAISVGGQGMGTQYF. The V gene is TRBV10-3, the J gene TRBJ2-5; 9 nucleotides match TRBD1. There are 15 residues in the CDR3. Trimming cost V 4 bases and J 7 bases; bases outside gene matches: 10. The germline CDR1 and CDR2 sequences are ENHRY and SYGVKD.

The genes are TRBV4-2 and TRBJ2-2; unclear D gene. V shed 1 base and J shed 5 bases, with 2 bases lying between them. CDR1 and CDR2 from the germline V gene are LGHNA and YNFKEQ. The CDR3 runs to 12 residues. The DNA of the CDR3 is TGTGCCAGCAGCCAAGTGACCGGGGAGCTGTTTTTT. Protein sequence: CASSQVTGELFF.

In DNA, the CDR3 is TGCGCCAGCAGCCAAAGGGACTCGGGACTAGCGGCCTATGAGCAGTTCTTC. Protein sequence: CASSQRDSGLAAYEQFF. The chain has TRBV4-3 and TRBJ2-1, with 11 bases identical to TRBD2. J gave up 8 bases and V 2 bases, and 11 bases lay outside the gene matches. CDR3 size: 17 residues. Germline lookup yields CDR1 LGHNA and CDR2 YSLEER.

Turning to this clone: Sequence at one end of the junction differs from germline and may be a read error. V and J are TRBV6-5 and TRBJ1-1, with a possible D match to TRBD1 (5 bases). The CDR3 runs to 14 residues. Germline assignment: CDR1 MNHEY and CDR2 SVGAGI. The CDR3 is CASRKRDGGGKSAF. CDR3 nucleotides: TGTGCCAGCAGGAAGCGGGACGGCGGAGGGAAATCTGCCTTT.

This chain links TRBV12-1 with TRBJ1-6. TRBV12-1 is given as a pseudogene. The CDR3 runs to 14 residues. The CDR3: CASPGEGGYSPLHF. The CDR3 DNA is TGTGCCAGCCCTGGGGAGGGTGGTTATTCACCCCTCCACTTT.

This chain links TRBV11-2 with TRBJ1-2; weak D call: TRBD1 (5 bases). The V end lost 1 base, the J end lost 8 bases, and 11 bases lay between the germline ends. There are 13 residues in the CDR3. The germline V gene has CDR1 SGHAT and CDR2 FQNNGV. CDR3 region: CASSLGRVPGYTF. The CDR3 DNA reads TGTGCCAGCAGCTTAGGCAGGGTCCCCGGCTACACCTTC.

This chain joins TRBV18 and TRBJ2-7, with D uncertain. Germline V CDR1 and CDR2: KGHSH, LQKENI. V was shortened by 2 bases and J by 3 bases, with 5 bases between the two germline ends. The CDR3 has 12 amino acids. The DNA for the CDR3 is TGTGCCAGCTCACCAGGGCTCTACGAGCAGTACTTC. Translated, it gives CASSPGLYEQYF. Looking up the rest from reference TRBV18 and TRBJ2-7 gives the full variable domain: NAGVMQNPRHLVRRRGQEARLRCSPMKGHSHVYWYRQLPEEGLKFMVYLQKENIIDESGMPKERFSAEFPKEGPSILRIQQVVRGDSAAYFCASSPGLYEQYFGPGTRLTVT.

The genes are TRBV5-6 and TRBJ2-7, with no clear D. Germline values: CDR1 SGHDT, CDR2 YYEEEE. V was clipped by 5 bases and J by 0 bases, with 15 bases between them. This CDR3 region has 15 residues. The CDR3 loop reads CASSPRKWSSYEQYF. The CDR3 bases are TGTGCCAGCAGTCCGAGAAAGTGGAGCTCCTACGAGCAGTACTTC.

The chain joins TRBV2 to TRBJ1-1; 8 bases map to TRBD1. The CDR3 loop spans 13 amino acids. Germline trimming cut 2 bases from V and 8 bases from J; bases unmatched to any gene: 4. In germline, CDR1 is SNHLY, CDR2 FYNNEI. CDR3 nucleotides: TGTGCCAGCAGTGAATGGGGACAGGAGGAAGCTTTCTTT. This gives the protein CASSEWGQEEAFF. Looking up the rest from reference TRBV2 and TRBJ1-1 gives the full variable domain: EPEVTQTPSHQVTQMGQEVILRCVPISNHLYFYWYRQILGQKVEFLVSFYNNEISEKSEIFDDQFSVERPDGSNFTLKIRSTKLEDSAMYFCASSEWGQEEAFFGQGTRLTVV.

This clone was observed a single time. The chain combines TRBV5-1 with TRBJ2-2; 7 bases are shared with TRBD1. V shed 4 bases, J shed 0 bases, and the junction held 12 bases outside the gene matches. CDR3 length: 18 residues. Per the germline V gene, CDR1 is SGHRS and CDR2 is YFSETQ. In DNA, the CDR3 is TGCGCCAGCAGCACCACTTTTACAGGGGCGGCGAACACCGGGGAGCTGTTTTTT. Its protein product is CASSTTFTGAANTGELFF.